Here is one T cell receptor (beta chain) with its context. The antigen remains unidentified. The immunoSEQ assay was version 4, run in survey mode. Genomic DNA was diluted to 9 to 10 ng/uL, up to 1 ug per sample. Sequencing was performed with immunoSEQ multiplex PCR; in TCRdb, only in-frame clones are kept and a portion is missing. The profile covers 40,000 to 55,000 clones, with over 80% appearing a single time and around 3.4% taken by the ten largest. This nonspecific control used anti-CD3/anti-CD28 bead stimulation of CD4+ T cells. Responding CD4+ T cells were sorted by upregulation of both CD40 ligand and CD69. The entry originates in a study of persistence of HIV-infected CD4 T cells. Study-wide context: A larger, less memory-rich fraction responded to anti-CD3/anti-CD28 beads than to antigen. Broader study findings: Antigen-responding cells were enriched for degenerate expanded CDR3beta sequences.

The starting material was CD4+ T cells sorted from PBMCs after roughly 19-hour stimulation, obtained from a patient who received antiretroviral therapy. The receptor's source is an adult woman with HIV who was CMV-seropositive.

This CDR3 is CASSQGAYNEQFF. Written as DNA, the CDR3 is TGCGCCAGCAGCCAGGGGGCCTACAATGAGCAGTTCTTC. This chain links TRBV10-1 with TRBJ2-1; TRBD1 matches at 7 bases. Germline CDR1 reads WNHNN; CDR2 reads SYGVQD (reference sequence). The CDR3 sequence is 13 residues long. With 6 bases clipped from V and 2 bases from J, the junction kept 1 base outside the gene matches.